The sample holds one count of the clone carrying this TCR beta chain. Antigen specificity is unknown. The data are from a study of T cell responses to AZD1222 COVID-19 vaccine. Study-level background: Investigators merged groups given second doses at roughly 4 or roughly 12 weeks. General study points: A mostly white British donor set with more females was recruited, and clonal diversity was possibly underestimated.

Profiled with immunoSEQ multiplex PCR; TCRdb holds only in-frame clones, not every one. The sample shows about 150,000 clones, 88% of them seen only once. In germline, CDR1 is SEHNR, CDR2 FQNEAQ (reference sequence). Trimming removed 5 bases from V and 2 bases from J, with 9 bases in between. The CDR3 is 13 amino acids. The rearrangement links TRBV7-9 to TRBJ1-2; D is possibly TRBD1 (6 bases). The sequence was collected from an adult in good health. Sample: peripheral blood, taken on day 0 of AZD1222 vaccination. The CDR3 DNA follows: TGTGCCAGCAGCACAGGACAGAACTATGGCTACACCTTC. It is translated as CASSTGQNYGYTF.